The clone carrying this T cell receptor beta chain was recorded at least ten times. The data were obtained in a study of naive and memory T cell subsets. Four PCR rounds used nested alpha and beta constant region primers plus the SP2 primer. One entry per CDR3 protein, called by TCRdb with MiXCR from the 5' RACE reads. In the table there are 50,000 or so distinct CDR3 sequences, 7% to 8.5% of which are singletons. After removal of 5 bases from V and 2 bases from J, the junction contained 4 bases not matched to a gene. The germline V gene has CDR1 SNHLY and CDR2 FYNNEI. The CDR3 length is 15 residues. A UMI-containing oligonucleotide was joined by 3' ligation to the TCR cDNA template. Adult healthy volunteers gave 2.5 ml peripheral blood for whole-blood RNA.

This sequence joins TRBV2 and TRBJ2-5; 11 nucleotides match TRBD2. The receptor comes from a male donor in good health. The CDR3 loop reads CASSKLAGGQETQYF. The CDR3, as DNA: TGTGCCAGCAGTAAATTAGCGGGAGGGCAAGAGACCCAGTACTTC.